This T cell receptor (beta chain) was retrieved from a study of shared clonotypes between healthy human individuals. Remarks on this clone: Its target is not known.

Findings of the study overall: For sorted subsets, rarefaction showed incomplete sequencing despite large depth.

For each subset, genomic DNA was distributed in equal portions over several immunoSEQ plates. Original methodology: ImmunoSEQ sequences covered only the junction and lacked quality scores; filtering therefore differed. TCRdb's table, derived via immunoSEQ multiplex PCR, lists solely in-frame clones and lacks some. From that table come the V and J calls and clone size; the DNA was used to work out D and trimming. This table has about 820,000 clones, roughly 92% appearing once. V dropped 6 bases and J dropped 4; count of bases not matched to a gene: 6. CDR3 size: 15 residues. Germline CDR1 reads SGHVS; CDR2 reads FQNEAQ. CD45RO-negative, CCR7-selected cells formed the naive CD8 fraction, which excluded terminally differentiated effector memory CD45RA+ cells. The study drew all its donors from Caucasian adults living in Nashville, Tennessee.

The receptor's source is a man aged 25-45 years in good health. The specimen sequenced was naive CD8+ T cells sorted from blood. The chain couples TRBV7-8 to TRBJ1-4, with 9 bases identical to TRBD1. CDR3 DNA sequence: TGTGCCAGCAGGTCCCCGGACAGGGGTAATGAAAAACTGTTTTTT. This sequence encodes CASRSPDRGNEKLFF.